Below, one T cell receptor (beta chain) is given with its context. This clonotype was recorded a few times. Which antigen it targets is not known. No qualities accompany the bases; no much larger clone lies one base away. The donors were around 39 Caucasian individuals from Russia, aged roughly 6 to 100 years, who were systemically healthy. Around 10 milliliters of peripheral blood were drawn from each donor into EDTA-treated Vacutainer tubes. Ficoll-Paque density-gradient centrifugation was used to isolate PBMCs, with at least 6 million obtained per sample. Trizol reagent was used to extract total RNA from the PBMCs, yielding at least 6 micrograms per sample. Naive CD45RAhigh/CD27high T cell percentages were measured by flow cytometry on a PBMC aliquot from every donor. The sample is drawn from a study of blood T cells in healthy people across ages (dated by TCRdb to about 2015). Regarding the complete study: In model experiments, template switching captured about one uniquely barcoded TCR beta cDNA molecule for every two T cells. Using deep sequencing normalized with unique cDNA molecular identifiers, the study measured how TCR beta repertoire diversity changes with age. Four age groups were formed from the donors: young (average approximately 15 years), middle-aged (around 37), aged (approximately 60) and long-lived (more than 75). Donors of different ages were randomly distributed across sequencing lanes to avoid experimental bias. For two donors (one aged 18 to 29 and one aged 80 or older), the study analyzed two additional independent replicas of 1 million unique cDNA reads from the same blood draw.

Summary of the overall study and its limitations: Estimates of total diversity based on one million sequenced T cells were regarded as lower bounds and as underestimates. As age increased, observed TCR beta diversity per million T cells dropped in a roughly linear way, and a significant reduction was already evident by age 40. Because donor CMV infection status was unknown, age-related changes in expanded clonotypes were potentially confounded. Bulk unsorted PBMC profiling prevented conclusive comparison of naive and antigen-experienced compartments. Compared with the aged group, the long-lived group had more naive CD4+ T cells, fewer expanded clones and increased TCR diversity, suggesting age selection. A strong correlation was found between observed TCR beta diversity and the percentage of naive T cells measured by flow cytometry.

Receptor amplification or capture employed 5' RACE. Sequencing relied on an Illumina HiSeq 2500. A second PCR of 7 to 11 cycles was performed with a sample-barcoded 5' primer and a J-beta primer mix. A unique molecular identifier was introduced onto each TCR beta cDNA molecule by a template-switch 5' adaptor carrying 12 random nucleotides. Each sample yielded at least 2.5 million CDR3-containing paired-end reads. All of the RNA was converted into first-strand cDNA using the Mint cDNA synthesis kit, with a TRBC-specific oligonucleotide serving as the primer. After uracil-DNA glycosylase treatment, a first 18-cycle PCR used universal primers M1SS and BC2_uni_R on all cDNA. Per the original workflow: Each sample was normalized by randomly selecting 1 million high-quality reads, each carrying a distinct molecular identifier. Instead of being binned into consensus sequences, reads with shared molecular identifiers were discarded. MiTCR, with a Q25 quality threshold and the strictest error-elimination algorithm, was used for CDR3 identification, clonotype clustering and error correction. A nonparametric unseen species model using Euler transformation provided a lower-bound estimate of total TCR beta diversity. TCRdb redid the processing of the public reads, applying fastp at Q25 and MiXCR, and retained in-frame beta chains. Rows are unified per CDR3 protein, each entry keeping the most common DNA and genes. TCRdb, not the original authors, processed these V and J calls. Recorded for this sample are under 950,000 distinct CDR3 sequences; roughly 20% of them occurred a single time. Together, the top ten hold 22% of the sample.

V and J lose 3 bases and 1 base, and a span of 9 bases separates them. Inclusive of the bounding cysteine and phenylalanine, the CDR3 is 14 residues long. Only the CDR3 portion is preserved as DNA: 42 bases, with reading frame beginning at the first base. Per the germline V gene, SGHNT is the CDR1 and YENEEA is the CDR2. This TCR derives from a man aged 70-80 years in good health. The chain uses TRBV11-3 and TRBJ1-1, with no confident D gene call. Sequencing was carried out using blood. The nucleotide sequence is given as TGTGCCAGCAGCTTGGCTCCGGGGAACACTGAAGCTTTCTTT. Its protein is CASSLAPGNTEAFF.